This TCR beta chain stems from a study of T cell responses to AZD1222 COVID-19 vaccine (dated by TCRdb to the early 2020s). For context, the study as a whole: A total of over 230 trial participants underwent TCR sequencing, of whom about 210 received two doses of AZD1222 and approximately 25 received two doses of the MenACWY control vaccine. Trial participants were enrolled by age into 18-55, 56-69 and 70-plus year subgroups, with approximately 160, 26 and 62 TCR-sequenced participants respectively. On the study overall, not on this receptor specifically: After two AZD1222 doses, both the breadth and the depth of spike-specific TCRs were significantly higher than at day 0 and than in MenACWY recipients. The 56-69-year group was small, and its depth increase did not reach significance, likely because of low power. Vaccine-associated CD4 TCRs spanned the whole spike protein, with dominant responses in regions 160-218 and 743-854. Participants were mostly white British and included more females than males, and it was suggested by the authors that clonal diversity may have been underestimated. Because no day 14 peak-response samples were available, repertoires were characterized only after the peak T cell response. Conclusions about previously exposed vaccinees were limited because only six AZD1222 recipients were SARS-CoV-2 seropositive at baseline. Reportedly, close to half of the unique spike-specific TCRs recognized epitopes lying outside the regions that are mutated in the B.1.351 and B.1.1.7 variants.

The CDR3 starts with the cysteine, ends with the phenylalanine, and has 14 residues. CDR1 and CDR2 are read off the germline V gene as SQVTM and ANQGSEA. On this clone: Its antigen has not been determined. No DNA is shown, since the ends of the CDR3 on it are uncertain; the CDR3 is the one TCRdb lists.

The CDR3 regions of human TCRbeta chains were analyzed by immunosequencing. The authors processed their data as follows. Repertoire TCRs were checked for matches against a reference library of SARS-CoV-2-specific TCRs that had been generated using the MIRA antigen-specificity platform. Breadth was defined as the fraction of unique TCRs that were SARS-CoV-2-associated, and depth was defined as the fraction of total T cells that were SARS-CoV-2-associated. Using the MIRA data, each spike-specific TCR was assigned both to the spike region to which the TCR was reactive and to a CD4 or CD8 class. Log10-transformed breadth and depth values were compared by one-way ANOVA with Sidak's multiple comparisons tests. In its TCRdb copy, this immuneACCESS table keeps in-frame sequences only and misses some clones. Where compared with another copy, unresolved V genes explain less than half of these, and the others have no known cause. V and J calls and clone size are copied from that table; D and trimming were computed from the DNA. This sample has about 85,000 clones in its table, and about 86% of those were observed once. 10% of the sample is in the top ten clones.

The time point label, read with the paper, signifies: baseline before first vaccination. Sample treatment or condition, as interpreted from the label and publication: meningococcal conjugate vaccine given as trial control. Vaccinee samples were obtained from the UK trials COV001 and COV002, which included a single-blind randomized controlled phase 2/3 trial of AZD1222 (ChAdOx1 nCoV-19) in healthy adults. For TCRbeta chain sequencing, PBMC samples from trial participants were taken at day 0 and at day 28 after the second dose. This clonotype was sampled from an adult in good health. The chain is assembled from TRBV29-1 and TRBJ1-5; the table names TRBD1, a call not compared with the DNA. Source: peripheral blood, taken on day 0 of MenACWY control vaccination. The CDR3 here reads CSVGPGQGGQPQHF.